Listed below are T cell receptor beta chains from one sample, sequenced in a study of blood T cell repertoires in COVID-19. Profiling relied on immunoSEQ multiplex PCR, and the TCRdb table lists in-frame clones only, not all of them. This table has 210,000 or so clones, about 85% appearing once. The sequenced material came from peripheral blood. These receptors originate from an elderly woman with active or convalescent COVID-19. The CDR3 runs from the conserved cysteine through the conserved F or W. The D gene is left open where the match is weak. Some rows mark clone size as missing; the rest say once, few, many or name a class of expanded clone.

j_call	d_call	clone_size	v_call	cdr3_aa	cdr3_nt
TRBJ1-1	-	-	TRBV5-1	CASSQQVQSYEAFF	TGCGCCAGCAGCCAACAGGTACAGAGTTATGAAGCTTTCTTT
TRBJ1-2	-	-	TRBV6-5	CASSYLSLGSGYTF	TGTGCCAGCAGTTATTTGTCTCTAGGGAGTGGCTACACCTTC
TRBJ1-5	TRBD1	-	TRBV6-2/TRBV6-3	CASSGSGGAGNQPQHF	TGTGCCAGCAGTGGGTCAGGGGGCGCGGGCAATCAGCCCCAGCATTTT
TRBJ2-1	TRBD2	-	TRBV5-1	CASSPSGRSSYNEQFF	TGCGCCAGCAGTCCCAGCGGGAGGAGCTCCTACAATGAGCAGTTCTTC
TRBJ2-3	TRBD1	-	TRBV27	CASGRGTGADTQYF	TGTGCCAGCGGCAGAGGGACAGGGGCAGATACGCAGTATTTT
TRBJ1-6	TRBD1	few	TRBV6-6	CASSPKGTGSSYNSPLHF	TGTGCCAGCAGTCCGAAGGGGACAGGGAGCTCCTATAATTCACCCCTCCACTTT
TRBJ2-3	TRBD2	-	TRBV25-1	CASSAPLADYTDTQYF	TGTGCCAGCAGTGCCCCACTAGCGGATTACACAGATACGCAGTATTTT
TRBJ1-2	-	-	TRBV28	CASSFNGYTF	TGTGCCAGCAGTTTCAATGGCTACACCTTC
TRBJ1-3	-	-	TRBV2	CASSEGAFLRGTIYF	TGTGCCAGCAGTGAGGGGGCCTTTCTGAGGGGCACCATATATTTT
TRBJ2-1	TRBD2	-	TRBV9	CASSEAGDTYNEQFF	TGTGCCAGCAGCGAGGCGGGAGATACCTACAATGAGCAGTTCTTC
TRBJ2-3	-	-	TRBV7-9	CASSFTPDTQYF	TGTGCCAGCAGCTTTACTCCAGATACGCAGTATTTT
TRBJ1-2	-	-	TRBV4-1	CASSQALSYGYTF	TGCGCCAGCAGCCAAGCGTTATCCTATGGCTACACCTTC
TRBJ2-1	TRBD2	-	TRBV19	CASSIWTSGDNEQFF	TGTGCCAGTAGTATTTGGACTAGCGGCGACAATGAGCAGTTCTTC
TRBJ2-7	TRBD2	-	TRBV2	CASGGGRVRGEQYF	TGTGCCAGCGGTGGCGGGAGAGTGAGGGGAGAGCAGTACTTC
TRBJ2-7	-	-	TRBV2	CASTARDSYYEQYF	TGTGCCAGCACAGCCCGGGACTCCTACTACGAGCAGTACTTC
TRBJ2-3	-	-	TRBV9	CASSSPDLKPDTQYF	TGTGCCAGCAGCTCACCGGACTTGAAACCAGATACGCAGTATTTT
TRBJ1-1	-	once	TRBV7-6	CASSPTAGGNTEAFF	TGTGCCAGCAGCCCCACCGCGGGGGGAAACACTGAAGCTTTCTTT
TRBJ1-1	-	once	TRBV28	CASSYWEFEAFF	TGTGCCAGCAGTTATTGGGAGTTTGAAGCTTTCTTT
TRBJ2-1	TRBD2	-	TRBV2	CASRPLAGRYNEQFF	TGTGCCAGCAGGCCCCTAGCGGGGCGATACAATGAGCAGTTCTTC
TRBJ1-2	TRBD1	-	TRBV4-3	CASSQDRQGARGGYTF	TGCGCCAGCAGCCAAGATCGGCAGGGGGCGCGAGGGGGCTACACCTTC
TRBJ1-1	-	few	TRBV7-9	CASSPTRGQNTEAFF	TGTGCCAGCAGCCCCACCAGGGGTCAGAACACTGAAGCTTTCTTT
TRBJ2-3	TRBD2	-	TRBV7-2	CASSSERLARVNPNTQYF	TGTGCCAGCAGCTCAGAAAGACTAGCGAGAGTCAACCCGAATACGCAGTATTTT